Below are 13 T cell receptor beta chains sequenced from a single sample in a study of T cells in Graves' hyperthyroidism and ophthalmopathy. RNA transcripts gave rise to amplified TCR beta CDR3 regions. During a first-round RT-PCR of the TCR CDR3, the HTBI primer set was used. TCRdb reprocessed the multiplex PCR reads via MiXCR and lists one record per CDR3 protein. The sample yields roughly 350,000 distinct CDR3 sequences, roughly 15% seen once. The sample comprised blood. The receptors shown here come from a woman under 40 with Graves' ophthalmopathy.

In this sample, this clonotype turned up many times. V gene TRBV3-1 combines with J gene TRBJ2-2, with 7 bases matching TRBD2. The CDR3 is made up of 16 amino acids. Trimming at V came to 1 base and at J to 6 bases, leaving 8 bases not matched to a gene. Germline CDR1 reads LGHDT; CDR2 reads YNNKEL (reference sequence). The CDR3 reads CASSQASGLTSGELFF. The DNA of the CDR3 is TGTGCCAGCAGCCAAGCTTCGGGACTAACGTCCGGGGAGCTGTTTTTT.

Many counts were recorded for this clonotype. The J gene is TRBJ2-1, the V gene TRBV20-1, with TRBD2 identical over 12 bases. Germline V gene sequence: CDR1 DFQATT, CDR2 SNEGSKA (reference sequence). CDR3 length: 15 amino acids. The junction had 6 bases not matched to a gene; V was cut back by 3 bases and J by 6 bases. DNA for the CDR3: TGCAGTGCTAGCCCACTAGCGGGGGGAGCCAATGAGCAGTTCTTC. This gives the protein CSASPLAGGANEQFF.

This clonotype was seen ten or more times. The J gene is TRBJ2-7, the V gene TRBV5-1; the match to TRBD1 covers 8 bases. The CDR3 is 15 residues long. J lost 7 bases, V lost 0 bases, and 9 bases had no gene match. The germline CDR1 and CDR2 sequences are SGHRS and YFSETQ. The CDR3 region has the DNA TGCGCCAGCAGCTTGGGGACAGGGTATATTGGGGAGCAGTACTTC. It encodes CASSLGTGYIGEQYF.

This clonotype was counted ten times or more. This chain joins TRBV3-1 and TRBJ2-3; TRBD2 matches at 9 bases. This CDR3 is 15 amino acids long. J was trimmed by 2 bases and V by 1 base; bases with no gene match: 1. In germline, CDR1 is LGHDT, CDR2 YNNKEL (reference sequence). The chain's CDR3 is CASSQVAGATDTQYF. DNA of the CDR3: TGTGCCAGCAGCCAAGTAGCGGGGGCCACAGATACGCAGTATTTT.

This clonotype was seen ten or more times. This rearrangement joins TRBV20-1 to TRBJ1-4; D call uncertain. The CDR3 is 15 amino acids. Germline CDR1 DFQATT, CDR2 SNEGSKA (reference sequence). V shed 3 bases and J shed 5 bases, with 16 bases lying between them. The CDR3 here is CSARVRGRRNEKLFF. CDR3 nucleotide sequence: TGCAGTGCTAGGGTTCGCGGGAGGCGGAATGAAAAACTGTTTTTT.

This clonotype has a count of ten or more. The V and J genes are TRBV5-1 and TRBJ1-2; D call uncertain. The germline gives CDR1 SGHRS, CDR2 YFSETQ. V was trimmed by 4 bases and J by 2 bases, leaving 6 bases between them. CDR3 length: 12 amino acids. CDR3 protein: CASSESNYGYTF. The CDR3 DNA sequence: TGCGCCAGCAGCGAAAGCAACTATGGCTACACCTTC.

This clonotype was observed many times. The chain links TRBV12-3 or TRBV12-4 to TRBJ1-3, with no clear D. The CDR3 totals 14 residues. V lost 2 bases and J lost 8, with 13 bases in between. CDR3 residues: CASSLTQLLDTIYF. The CDR3 nucleotides read TGTGCCAGCAGTTTAACCCAGCTGTTGGACACCATATATTTT.

The table lists this clonotype with a few counts. A much bigger clone sits one base away, suggesting this may be a read error. The chain is built from TRBV18 and TRBJ2-3; 7 nucleotides agree with TRBD2. CDR1 KGHSH and CDR2 LQKENI come from the germline V gene. This CDR3 spans 12 amino acids. The CDR3, as DNA: TGTGCCAGCACGACTAGCACAGATACGCGGTATTTT. Protein product: CASTTSTDTRYF. Together with reference TRBV18 and TRBJ2-3, the CDR3 gives the full variable domain: NAGVMQNPRHLVRRRGQEARLRCSPMKGHSHVYWYRQLPEEGLKFMVYLQKENIIDESGMPKERFSAEFPKEGPSILRIQQVVRGDSAAYFCASTTSTDTRYFGPGTRLTVL.

This clonotype was seen a handful of times. CDR3: CASSYSGLLAEAFF. Written as DNA, the CDR3 is TGTGCCAGCAGCTATTCAGGTCTCCTCGCTGAAGCTTTCTTT. The chain combines TRBV11-2 with TRBJ1-1; D ambiguous. The length of the CDR3 is 14 residues. Trimming removed 4 bases from V and 6 bases from J, with 15 bases in between. Germline V lookup: CDR1 SGHAT, CDR2 FQNNGV.

This clonotype occurred many times. The chain couples TRBV10-3 to TRBJ2-1; the match to TRBD2 covers 7 bases. Trimming removed 8 bases from V and 10 bases from J; junction bases left unmatched: 23. This CDR3 comprises 17 residues. Germline CDR1 is ENHRY and CDR2 is SYGVKD. The CDR3 sequence: CAIRPGYPGRGSEEQFF. The CDR3 nucleotides read TGTGCCATCCGTCCCGGCTATCCGGGGAGGGGTTCCGAGGAGCAGTTCTTC.

This clonotype was picked up a small number of times. The rearrangement uses TRBV27 and TRBJ2-6; 12 bases match TRBD2. Trimming removed 6 bases from V and 0 bases from J; junction bases left unmatched: 9. This CDR3 region has 19 residues. Germline values: CDR1 MNHEY, CDR2 SMNVEV (reference sequence). The DNA of the CDR3 is TGTGCCAGCAGCCTACTCCTAGCGGGGGGGCCCTCTGGGGCCAACGTCCTGACTTTC. Amino acid sequence: CASSLLLAGGPSGANVLTF.

There are many counts of this clonotype. The V and J genes are TRBV20-1 and TRBJ2-7, with 8 bases that match TRBD2. V lost 7 bases and J lost 4; bases outside the gene matches: 9. The CDR3 covers 13 residues. Germline V CDR1 and CDR2: DFQATT, SNEGSKA (reference sequence). CDR3 protein: CSVIRGGGYEQYF. CDR3 sequence (DNA): TGCAGTGTTATACGGGGGGGCGGGTACGAGCAGTACTTC.

This clonotype was picked up many times. The chain couples TRBV6-1 to TRBJ1-1, with 11 positions matching TRBD1. The germline gives CDR1 MNHNS, CDR2 SASEGT. V lost 5 bases and J lost 0; bases outside the gene matches: 2. The CDR3 consists of 15 residues. For the CDR3, the DNA is TGTGCCAGCAGTCGGGACAGGGGGGTGAACACTGAAGCTTTCTTT. Translation gives CASSRDRGVNTEAFF.